Listed below are T cell receptor beta chains from one sample, sequenced in a study of shared clonotypes between healthy human individuals. Profiling relied on immunoSEQ multiplex PCR, and the TCRdb table lists in-frame clones only, not all of them. The table records about 2.2 million clones, just under 95% of them present only once. Sequenced input: naive CD8+ T cells from PBMCs. The receptors stem from a man between 18 and 29 years old in good health. Some clones in this sample may be carry-over from other donors' samples. CDR3s include the opening cysteine and the closing phenylalanine or tryptophan. The D gene is left open where the match is weak. The listing skips clone size in some rows; elsewhere it reads once, few, many or a size class.

TRBJ2-7 | - | TRBV4-1 | - | TGCGCCAGCAGCCAAGAACTTGAGGGAAACGAGCAGTACTTC | CASSQELEGNEQYF
TRBJ2-5 | TRBD2 | TRBV6-1 | - | TGTGCCAGCAGTGGAGCGGGAGATGGAGAGACCCAGTACTTC | CASSGAGDGETQYF
TRBJ2-3 | TRBD2 | TRBV11-2 | once | TGTGCCAGCAGCCCGGGGGTAAGCGGGGGCACAGATACGCAGTATTTT | CASSPGVSGGTDTQYF
TRBJ1-5 | - | TRBV2 | - | TGTGCCAGCAGTGATCCCGGGAATCAGCCCCAGCATTTT | CASSDPGNQPQHF
TRBJ2-7 | - | TRBV9 | - | TGTGCCAGCAGCGTCAGGACAGCATACGAGCAGTACTTC | CASSVRTAYEQYF
TRBJ2-2 | TRBD1 | TRBV27 | - | TGTGCCAGCAGCCCCGGACAGGGGGCATACACCGGGGAGCTGTTTTTT | CASSPGQGAYTGELFF
TRBJ2-3 | TRBD2 | TRBV7-9 | - | TGTGCCAGCAGCTCGCTACGACTCCTCGGGACTAGCGGAATGTATTTT | CASSSLRLLGTSGMYF
TRBJ1-2 | TRBD1 | TRBV28 | - | TGTGCCAGCAGTTTATGGGCAGGGGGCGCTCAGGGCTACACCTTC | CASSLWAGGAQGYTF
TRBJ2-1 | - | TRBV27 | - | TGTGCCAGCAGCCTAGGGGGGCGGAATGAGCAGTTCTTC | CASSLGGRNEQFF
TRBJ1-1 | - | TRBV11-1 | - | TGTGCCAGCAGCTTAAACGACAGCCCGAACACTGAAGCTTTCTTT | CASSLNDSPNTEAFF
TRBJ2-3 | - | TRBV2 | - | TGTGCCAGCAGTGCAGGGCCTAGCACAGATACGCAGTATTTT | CASSAGPSTDTQYF
TRBJ2-7 | - | TRBV5-6 | - | TGTGCCAGCGGGGTAGGGAACTCCTACGAGCAGTACTTC | CASGVGNSYEQYF
TRBJ2-3 | - | TRBV10-3 | - | TGTGCCATCAGAAGATCCGCCGGGACTGGAGTCACAGATACGCAGTATTTT | CAIRRSAGTGVTDTQYF
TRBJ2-2 | - | TRBV10-3 | - | TGTGCCATTCACCCGGCAGGCAGGGTGGAATCCGGGGAGCTGTTTTTT | CAIHPAGRVESGELFF
TRBJ2-7 | - | TRBV19 | - | TGTGCCAGTAGTATCTCCGCAAACTCCTACGAGCAGTACTTC | CASSISANSYEQYF
TRBJ2-5 | TRBD2 | TRBV5-1 | - | TGCGCCAGCTGGGGGAGGGAAGAGACCCAGTACTTC | CASWGREETQYF
TRBJ1-1 | - | TRBV2 | - | TGTGCCAGCAGCCCCGGGGCTAAGAACACTGAAGCCTTCTTT | CASSPGAKNTEAFF
TRBJ2-5 | TRBD1 | TRBV28 | - | TGTGCCAGCAGTTCAGGGGGCCGGGAGACCCAGTACTTC | CASSSGGRETQYF
TRBJ2-2 | - | TRBV7-3 | - | TGTGCCAGCAGCTATTTGTCGGGAAGGACCGGGGAGCTGTTTTTT | CASSYLSGRTGELFF
TRBJ2-7 | - | TRBV14 | - | TGTGCCAGCAGCCAAGACTCGCGCAGGCCCGAGCAGTACTTC | CASSQDSRRPEQYF
TRBJ2-3 | - | TRBV19 | - | TGTGCCAGTAGTATATTACTCTTCAGCACAGATACGCAGTATTTT | CASSILLFSTDTQYF
TRBJ2-7 | TRBD1 | TRBV7-9 | - | TGTGCCAGCAGCTTAAGGGACAGAGCCTACGAGCAGTACTTC | CASSLRDRAYEQYF
TRBJ1-1 | - | TRBV10-3 | - | TGTGCCATCGGGTCGGGACATAGTGAAGCTTTCTTT | CAIGSGHSEAFF
TRBJ2-7 | TRBD1 | TRBV28 | - | TGTGCCAGCAATCCCCATTCGGGACAGGGGGACTACGAGCAGTACTTC | CASNPHSGQGDYEQYF
TRBJ1-5 | - | TRBV19 | - | TGTGCCAGTAGCTTCAGCAATCAGCCCCAGCATTTT | CASSFSNQPQHF
TRBJ2-7 | - | TRBV4-3 | - | TGCGCCAGCAGCCAAGATACGGGGGCCTACGAGCAGTACTTC | CASSQDTGAYEQYF
TRBJ2-5 | TRBD2 | TRBV5-1 | - | TGCGCCAGCAGCTATAGGTCGGGACTAGTGCCCCAAGAGACCCAGTACTTC | CASSYRSGLVPQETQYF
TRBJ2-7 | - | TRBV7-9 | - | TGTGCCAGCAGAAAGGGGGGCTACAACTCCTACGAGCAGTACTTC | CASRKGGYNSYEQYF
TRBJ1-5 | - | TRBV27 | once | TGTGCCAGCAGTTTATATCCAGGAAGCAATCAGCCCCAGCATTTT | CASSLYPGSNQPQHF
TRBJ2-5 | TRBD1 | TRBV5-6 | - | TGTGCCAGCAGCCCCCTCACCGGGGGACAGGGACGGCCCCAGTACTTC | CASSPLTGGQGRPQYF
TRBJ1-3 | TRBD1 | TRBV19 | once | TGTGCCAGTAGCCAGCTACCGGGACAGGGGTCCCCCTCTGGAAACACCATATATTTT | CASSQLPGQGSPSGNTIYF
TRBJ1-3 | - | TRBV6-1 | - | TGTGCCAGCAGAGAACCACCGGGAAACACCATATATTTT | CASREPPGNTIYF
TRBJ2-1 | TRBD2 | TRBV19 | - | TGTGCCAGTAAGGGGCGGGGGTCCTACAATGAGCAGTTCTTC | CASKGRGSYNEQFF
TRBJ2-3 | - | TRBV11-2 | - | TGTGCCAGCAGCTTTGACCATACGCAGTATTTT | CASSFDHTQYF
TRBJ2-1 | TRBD2 | TRBV7-9 | - | TGTGCCAGCTGCCTAGCGGGGGGGGACAATGAGCAGTTCTTC | CASCLAGGDNEQFF
TRBJ2-7 | TRBD2 | TRBV7-6 | - | TGTGCCAGCAGCCTCAACCAGCGGGAGGGCCATCCTGACTACGAGCAGTACTTC | CASSLNQREGHPDYEQYF
TRBJ1-5 | - | TRBV27 | - | TGTGCCAGCAGTTTTACCGGGAATAGCAATCAGCCCCAGCATTTT | CASSFTGNSNQPQHF
TRBJ2-7 | TRBD1 | TRBV19 | - | TGTGCCAGTAGTCCCGGGACAGGGGCCATTTACGAGCAGTACTTC | CASSPGTGAIYEQYF
TRBJ1-3 | - | TRBV9 | - | TGTGCCAGCAGCGTTCTCCCGGGGGGAGGCTTCTCTGGAAACACCATATATTTT | CASSVLPGGGFSGNTIYF
TRBJ1-5 | - | TRBV15 | - | TGTGCCACCAGGGGCCTGGCTACCGAGGGTTTGTATAAGCCCCAGCATTTT | CATRGLATEGLYKPQHF
TRBJ1-5 | - | TRBV9 | once | TGTGCCAGCAGCGATTACAGGGACATCCAGCCCCAGCATTTT | CASSDYRDIQPQHF
TRBJ2-1 | TRBD1 | TRBV14 | - | TGTGCCAGCAGCCAAGGGGACAGGGCGAATATCCATGAGCAGTTCTTC | CASSQGDRANIHEQFF
TRBJ2-1 | TRBD2 | TRBV9 | - | TGTGCCAGCAGCGGCCGACTAGCGGGGCACAATGAGCAGTTCTTC | CASSGRLAGHNEQFF
TRBJ2-1 | TRBD1 | TRBV9 | - | TGTGCCAGCAGCGTAGAACCGGACCCCGGGACAGCCTACAATGAGCAGTTCTTC | CASSVEPDPGTAYNEQFF
TRBJ1-2 | TRBD1 | TRBV7-6 | - | TGTGCCAGCAGCTTGTGGACAGGGTGGTATGGCTACACCTTC | CASSLWTGWYGYTF